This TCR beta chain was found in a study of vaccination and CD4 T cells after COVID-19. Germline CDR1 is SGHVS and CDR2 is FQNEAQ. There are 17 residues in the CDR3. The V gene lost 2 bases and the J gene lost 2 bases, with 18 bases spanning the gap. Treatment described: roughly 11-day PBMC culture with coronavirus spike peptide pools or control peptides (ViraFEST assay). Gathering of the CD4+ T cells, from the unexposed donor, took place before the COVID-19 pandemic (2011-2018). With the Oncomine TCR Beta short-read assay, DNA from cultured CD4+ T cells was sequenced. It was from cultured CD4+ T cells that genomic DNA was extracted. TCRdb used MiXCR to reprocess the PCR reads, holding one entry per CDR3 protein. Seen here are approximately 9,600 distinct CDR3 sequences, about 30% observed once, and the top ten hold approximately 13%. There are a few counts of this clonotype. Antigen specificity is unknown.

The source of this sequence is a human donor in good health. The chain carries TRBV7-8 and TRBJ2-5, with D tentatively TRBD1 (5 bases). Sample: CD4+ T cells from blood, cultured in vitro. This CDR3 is CASSLRGFPKGQETQYF. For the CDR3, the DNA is TGTGCCAGCAGCTTAAGGGGCTTTCCTAAGGGTCAAGAGACCCAGTACTTC.